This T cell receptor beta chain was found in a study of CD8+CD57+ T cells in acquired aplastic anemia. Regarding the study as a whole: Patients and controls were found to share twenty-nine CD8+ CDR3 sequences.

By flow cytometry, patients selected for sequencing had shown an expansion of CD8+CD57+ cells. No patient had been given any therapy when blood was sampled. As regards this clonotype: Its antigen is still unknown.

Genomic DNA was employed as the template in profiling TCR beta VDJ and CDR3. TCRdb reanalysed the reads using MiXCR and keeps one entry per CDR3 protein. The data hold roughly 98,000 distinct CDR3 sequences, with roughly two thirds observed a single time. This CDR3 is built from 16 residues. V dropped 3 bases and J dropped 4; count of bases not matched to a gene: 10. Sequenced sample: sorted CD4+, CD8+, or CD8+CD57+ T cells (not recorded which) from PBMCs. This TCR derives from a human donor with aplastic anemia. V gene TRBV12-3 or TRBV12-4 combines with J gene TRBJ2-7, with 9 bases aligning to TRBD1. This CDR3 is CASSFYGKGQGYEQYF. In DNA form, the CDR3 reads TGTGCCAGCAGTTTCTACGGCAAGGGACAGGGTTACGAGCAGTACTTC.